The rows below give T cell receptor beta chains drawn from one sample of a study of T-cell memory formation after mild COVID-19. TCRdb reanalysed the 5' RACE reads using MiXCR and keeps one entry per CDR3 protein. The data show some 300,000 distinct CDR3 sequences, 20% to 25% seen once. Material for sequencing was PBMCs or a T cell subset sorted from them (not recorded which). All receptors come from a man between 18 and 29 years old who had mild COVID-19 (a few samples of this study predate the infection). Cell type and time point are not known. The CDR3 runs from the conserved cysteine through the conserved F or W. The D gene is left open where the match is weak. Only part of the rows carry a size: once, few, many, or a class if the clone is expanded.

11	.	TRBV20-1	.	TRBJ2-1	TGCAGTGCTAGAGAGATGTCGGAGCAGTTCTTC	CSAREMSEQFF
18	.	TRBV27	.	TRBJ2-3	TGTGCCAGCAGTTTAGCAGTTCGGTCCGACCTTATAACAGATACGCAGTATTTT	CASSLAVRSDLITDTQYF
15	few	TRBV6-5	.	TRBJ2-6	TGTGCCAGCAGTTACAGGGGGACTGGGGCCAACGTCCTGACTTTC	CASSYRGTGANVLTF
15	.	TRBV11-2	.	TRBJ2-1	TGTGCCAGCAGCTTAGGTGCCGAGTCTAGCAGACTGCAGTTCTTC	CASSLGAESSRLQFF
15	once	TRBV9	.	TRBJ2-3	TGTGCCAGCAGCGTAGACGCAACTAGCACAGATACGCAGTATTTT	CASSVDATSTDTQYF
13	few	TRBV3-1	.	TRBJ1-1	TGTGCCAGCAGCCAAAGGGGGGCCACCGAAGCTTTCTTT	CASSQRGATEAFF
15	.	TRBV12-3/TRBV12-4	.	TRBJ1-3	TGTGCCAGCAGTTTCCGGGGCATCTCTGGAAACACCATATATTTT	CASSFRGISGNTIYF
14	.	TRBV7-8	TRBD1	TRBJ2-1	TGTGCCAGCCGTCACAGGGGCTCCTACAATGAGCAGTTCTTC	CASRHRGSYNEQFF
14	many	TRBV4-1	.	TRBJ2-5	TGCGCCAGCAGCCAAGTCGCAGGGGTGGAGACCCAGTACTTC	CASSQVAGVETQYF
16	few	TRBV4-1	TRBD2	TRBJ2-3	TGCGCCAGCAGCCAAGAACTAGCGTCTAGCACAGATACGCAGTATTTT	CASSQELASSTDTQYF
15	few	TRBV30	TRBD2	TRBJ2-2	TGTGCCTGGAGTGTACTAGCGGGGTACACCGGGGAGCTGTTTTTT	CAWSVLAGYTGELFF
13	few	TRBV5-1	TRBD2	TRBJ2-1	TGCGCCAGCAGCTACGGGGGGAACAATGAGCAGTTCTTC	CASSYGGNNEQFF
15	.	TRBV14	.	TRBJ2-2	TGTGCCAGCAGCCAAGGGTGGGGAAAGTCCGGGGAGCTGTTTTTT	CASSQGWGKSGELFF
15	.	TRBV12-3/TRBV12-4	.	TRBJ2-2	TGTGCCAGCAGTCTAGGGCTAGCAGGGGCCGGGGAGCTGTTTTTT	CASSLGLAGAGELFF
14	many	TRBV12-3/TRBV12-4	TRBD2	TRBJ2-1	TGTGCCAGCAGTTTCGCTAGCGGTTACAATGAGCAGTTCTTC	CASSFASGYNEQFF
15	.	TRBV7-2	.	TRBJ1-2	TGTGCCAGCAGCACCGGACGGGGGGGGTGGGATGGCTACACCTTC	CASSTGRGGWDGYTF
15	few	TRBV6-6	TRBD1	TRBJ2-5	TGTGCCAGCACTCCGGGACAGGTTCGTCGCGAGACCCAGTACTTC	CASTPGQVRRETQYF
15	.	TRBV11-2	.	TRBJ2-3	TGTGCCAGCAGCCTTGAGGGGTGGGGCACAGATACGCAGTATTTT	CASSLEGWGTDTQYF
20	few	TRBV7-9	TRBD1	TRBJ1-3	TGTGCCAGAAGCTTAGCAATTTACGGACAGGGAAAGACTTCTGGAAACACCATATATTTT	CARSLAIYGQGKTSGNTIYF
15	.	TRBV28	TRBD1	TRBJ2-3	TGTGCCAGCAGCGATGGGACAGGGGGCCCAGATACGCAGTATTTT	CASSDGTGGPDTQYF
12	few	TRBV28	.	TRBJ1-1	TGTGCCAGCATTGGGGGTTGGACTGAAGCTTTCTTT	CASIGGWTEAFF
15	.	TRBV5-6	.	TRBJ1-1	TGTGCCAGCAGTCCTAGACCTATTCCGGGCCCTGAAGCTTTCTTT	CASSPRPIPGPEAFF
14	few	TRBV4-3	TRBD1	TRBJ1-6	TGCGCCAGCAGCCCCGGACAGGTCCACTCACCCCTCCACTTT	CASSPGQVHSPLHF
15	.	TRBV5-4	.	TRBJ1-2	TGTGCCAGCAGCTTGGCCAGGGGCGTGGACTATGGCTACACCTTC	CASSLARGVDYGYTF
15	.	TRBV7-9	TRBD2	TRBJ2-5	TGTGCCAGCAGCTTACGTGGGGGGGATCAAGAGACCCAGTACTTC	CASSLRGGDQETQYF
16	.	TRBV20-1	.	TRBJ2-1	TGCAGAGCTAGAGATAGTAGGCTAGTAAGCTACAATGAGCAGTTCTTC	CRARDSRLVSYNEQFF
15	many	TRBV6-5	.	TRBJ2-7	TGTGCCAGCAGTTACGAGGGGACTTTGCCCTACGAGCAGTACTTC	CASSYEGTLPYEQYF
18	.	TRBV5-6	TRBD2	TRBJ2-3	TGTGCCAGCAGCTTGGCGCTGCAGCGGGGGTTCAGCACAGATACGCAGTATTTT	CASSLALQRGFSTDTQYF
15	.	TRBV6-5	TRBD1	TRBJ1-2	TGTGCCAGCAGCCCCAGACAGGGGAGGTCCTATGGCTACACCTTC	CASSPRQGRSYGYTF
15	.	TRBV5-1	TRBD2	TRBJ2-1	TGCGCCAGCAGCTTGGTGGCGGGGGACTACAATGAGCAGTTCTTC	CASSLVAGDYNEQFF
14	.	TRBV5-1	TRBD1	TRBJ2-5	TGCGCCAGCAGCCCCGGACAGGTTGAGGAGACCCAGTACTTC	CASSPGQVEETQYF